A single sample gave rise to the 10 T cell receptor beta chains below, sequenced in a study of early T cells in non-severe SARS-CoV-2 infection (dated by TCRdb to the early 2020s). The method behind the library was 5' RACE. Instrument used: NextSeq 500. The public reads were reanalyzed by TCRdb: fastp trimming at Q25, MiXCR alignment, in-frame beta chains only. Here each entry gathers all rows of one CDR3 protein and keeps the most common genes and DNA. The sample profile shows tens of thousands of distinct CDR3 sequences; roughly an eighth of them were found once. The ten largest clones take up about 4.2% of the sample. Sequences were obtained from whole blood. All receptors come from an adult who was a healthcare worker with PCR-confirmed SARS-CoV-2 infection or an uninfected control (not recorded which).

This clonotype was seen a few times. V and J are TRBV5-1 and TRBJ2-1, with D tentatively TRBD2 (6 bases). Germline lookup yields CDR1 SGHRS and CDR2 YFSETQ. The CDR3 contains 13 residues. Trimming shortened V by 6 bases and J by 4 bases, and 11 bases separated the two germline ends. The CDR3 DNA reads TGCGCCAGCACCGGTCGGGGGTACAATGAGCAGTTCTTC. It codes for CASTGRGYNEQFF.

At least ten counts were recorded for this clonotype. This sequence joins TRBV10-3 and TRBJ2-7; possibly TRBD1 for D (6 bases). The V gene's germline CDR1 is ENHRY and CDR2 SYGVKD. This CDR3 region has 15 residues. Trimming took 2 bases from V and 2 from J, leaving 13 bases between them. The CDR3 protein is CAISEGPTGPYEQYF. The CDR3, as DNA: TGTGCCATCAGTGAGGGACCGACAGGACCCTACGAGCAGTACTTC.

V gene TRBV11-2 combines with J gene TRBJ1-1; 9 bases line up with TRBD1. Germline CDR1 SGHAT, CDR2 FQNNGV. This CDR3 has 17 residues. V lost 4 bases, J lost 7 bases, and 16 bases stayed unmatched. In DNA, the CDR3 is TGTGCCAGCAGCTCTTTCCCGGACAGGGGAAGTGATTTTGAAGCTTTCTTT. The encoded protein is CASSSFPDRGSDFEAFF.

The rearrangement joins TRBV11-3 to TRBJ2-1, with D possibly being TRBD1 (6 bases). The CDR3 has 15 amino acids. The V end lost 5 bases, the J end lost 4 bases, and 15 bases lay between the germline ends. Germline CDR1 SGHNT, CDR2 YENEEA. Here the CDR3 reads CASSPSRGHYNEQFF. The CDR3 DNA reads TGTGCCAGCAGCCCTTCTAGGGGACATTACAATGAGCAGTTCTTC. The full variable domain, rest sourced from reference TRBV11-3 and TRBJ2-1, is EAGVVQSPRYKIIEKKQPVAFWCNPISGHNTLYWYLQNLGQGPELLIRYENEEAVDDSQLPKDRFSAERLKGVDSTLKIQPAELGDSAVYLCASSPSRGHYNEQFFGPGTRLTVL.

This clonotype showed up many times. J is TRBJ2-3 and V is TRBV4-1, with 11 bases matching TRBD1. Per germline, CDR1 MGHRA and CDR2 YSYEKL. The CDR3 consists of 16 residues. V lost 1 base, J lost 8 bases, and 8 bases stayed unmatched. CDR3 nucleotides: TGCGCCAGCAGCCAAGGAGGGACAGGGGGTTCCTCTACGCAGTATTTT. This codes for CASSQGGTGGSSTQYF.

There are many counts of this clonotype. This chain links TRBV11-2 with TRBJ2-1; 7 bases fit TRBD2. The CDR3 sequence is 18 residues long. Germline V CDR1 and CDR2: SGHAT, FQNNGV. J was trimmed by 0 bases and V by 3 bases; bases with no gene match: 11. The DNA of the CDR3 is TGTGCCAGCAGCTTCGAAACTAGCGCAGTAAGCTCCTACAATGAGCAGTTCTTC. Translated, it gives CASSFETSAVSSYNEQFF.

This clonotype was seen many times. V and J are TRBV20-1 and TRBJ2-3, with TRBD2 identical over 9 bases. Unmatched junction bases numbered 10, after V lost 0 bases and J lost 3 bases. CDR3 length: 17 residues. CDR1 DFQATT and CDR2 SNEGSKA come from the germline V gene (reference sequence). The CDR3 DNA follows: TGCAGTGCTAGAGATTTATCCCTGACTAGCGGAACAGATACGCAGTATTTT. It encodes CSARDLSLTSGTDTQYF.

This clonotype was seen more than once but under ten times. V and J are TRBV7-9 and TRBJ2-7, with D tentatively TRBD2 (5 bases). Germline V gene lookup returns CDR1 SEHNR and CDR2 FQNEAQ (reference sequence). The CDR3 loop spans 13 amino acids. Trimming removed 5 bases from V and 5 bases from J, with 13 bases in between. As DNA, the CDR3 is TGTGCCAGCAGCCCCCGAGGGCCGGACGAGCAGTACTTC. Translated, it gives CASSPRGPDEQYF.

CDR3 protein: CASRKGRGLSAEQFF. CDR3 coding DNA: TGTGCCAGCAGAAAGGGCAGGGGCCTTTCAGCTGAGCAGTTCTTC. The chain recombines TRBV6-6 with TRBJ2-1, with D perhaps matching TRBD1 (6 bases). This CDR3 has 15 residues. The V end lost 6 bases, the J end lost 9 bases, and 21 bases lay between the germline ends. CDR1 MNHNY and CDR2 SVGAGI come from the germline V gene (reference sequence).

This clonotype showed up just a few times. V usage is TRBV27 and J usage is TRBJ2-3; D unresolved. Trimming left V 6 bases short and J 4 bases short, with 14 bases between. The CDR3 loop spans 14 amino acids. Germline V lookup: CDR1 MNHEY, CDR2 SMNVEV (reference sequence). The CDR3 DNA sequence: TGTGCCAGCAGCCCCCATAGGGAAGCAGATACGCAGTATTTT. Its translation is CASSPHREADTQYF.